The 14 T cell receptor beta chains listed next were all sequenced from one sample in a study of shared clonotypes between healthy human individuals. Method: immunoSEQ multiplex PCR; TCRdb's copy keeps in-frame clones and lacks some. Here the sample spans approximately 700,000 clones, roughly 73% being singletons. The sample taken for sequencing was memory CD4+ T cells sorted from blood. Subset specified: CD45RA-negative fraction. These TCRs come from a woman in her 30s in good health.

V and J are TRBV19 and TRBJ2-7; TRBD2 matches at 14 bases. Looked up from germline, CDR1 is LNHDA and CDR2 is SQIVND (reference sequence). This CDR3 is built from 17 residues. V lost 1 base, J lost 5 bases, and 7 bases stayed unmatched. The CDR3 DNA reads as TGTGCCAGTAGTATAGCTGGGACTAGCGGGAGAGTGGACGAGCAGTACTTC. Translated, it gives CASSIAGTSGRVDEQYF.

The chain uses TRBV9 and TRBJ2-3, with D possibly matching TRBD2 (6 bases). V gave up 3 bases and J gave up 3 bases, with 20 bases separating them. The CDR3 is 17 residues long. Germline V gene lookup returns CDR1 SGDLS and CDR2 YYNGEE. The CDR3 bases are TGTGCCAGCAGCGCACACGGGACGGGAGTTGGTACAGATACGCAGTATTTT. Its protein is CASSAHGTGVGTDTQYF.

The rearrangement uses TRBV9 and TRBJ2-3; TRBD1 aligns across 9 bases. The ends lost 4 bases at V and 2 bases at J; junction bases unmatched: 8. Per the germline V gene, CDR1 is SGDLS and CDR2 is YYNGEE. This CDR3 is built from 16 residues. CDR3 residues: CASSTWTGDTTDTQYF. CDR3 in DNA: TGTGCCAGCAGCACTTGGACAGGGGACACCACAGATACGCAGTATTTT.

The chain combines TRBV7-9 with TRBJ2-4, with unresolved D. CDR1 and CDR2 (germline): SEHNR, FQNEAQ (reference sequence). The CDR3 covers 14 residues. With 6 bases removed from V and 0 bases from J, the gap between germline ends came to 9 bases. CDR3 nucleotides: TGTGCCAGCAGTCAGTCCATAGCCAAAAACATTCAGTACTTC. It is translated as CASSQSIAKNIQYF.

This chain connects TRBV6-1 to TRBJ1-5; TRBD1 matches at 9 bases. The J segment lost 7 bases and the V segment lost 5 bases, leaving 9 bases of the junction unmatched. Per germline, CDR1 MNHNS and CDR2 SASEGT. This CDR3 contains 15 residues. The CDR3: CASSIHVGQGQPQHF. For the CDR3, the DNA is TGTGCCAGCAGTATCCACGTCGGACAGGGGCAGCCCCAGCATTTT.

Regarding this clone: This specimen includes other DNA sequences encoding the same CDR3. The chain carries TRBV28 and TRBJ1-1, with D perhaps TRBD1 (6 bases). Trimming shortened V by 3 bases and J by 5 bases, and 10 bases separated the two germline ends. The CDR3 length is 13 residues. Germline assignment: CDR1 MDHEN and CDR2 SYDVKM. The CDR3 nucleotides are TGTGCCAGCAGTTTGGGGGGCTGGACTGAAGCTTTCTTT. Translating it yields CASSLGGWTEAFF.

The V gene is TRBV6-1, the J gene TRBJ2-2; D might be TRBD1 (6 bases). In germline, CDR1 is MNHNS, CDR2 SASEGT. CDR3 length equals 14 residues. V shed 10 bases and J shed 0 bases, with 12 bases lying between them. The CDR3 sequence: CATRDRTNTGELFF. The CDR3 nucleotides read TGTGCCACCCGAGACAGGACGAACACCGGGGAGCTGTTTTTT.

The chain uses TRBV5-1 and TRBJ2-7; D may be TRBD1 (5 bases). Germline lookup yields CDR1 SGHRS and CDR2 YFSETQ. This CDR3 spans 14 amino acids. The germline V and J ends were trimmed by 2 bases and 5 bases, with 14 bases remaining between them. CDR3 nucleotide sequence: TGCGCCAGCAGCTTTTCGCCGGACACGGACGAGCAGTACTTC. It is translated as CASSFSPDTDEQYF.

The gene calls are TRBV7-9 and TRBJ1-1; possibly TRBD1 for D (5 bases). CDR1 and CDR2 (germline): SEHNR, FQNEAQ (reference sequence). This CDR3 spans 14 amino acids. V was pared by 3 bases and J by 7 bases, with 15 bases between. CDR3 amino acids: CASSFQGEVGEAFF. CDR3 nucleotide sequence: TGTGCCAGCAGCTTCCAGGGTGAGGTAGGTGAAGCTTTCTTT.

The chain uses TRBV13 and TRBJ2-7; no clear D gene. CDR1 is PRHDT, CDR2 FYEKMQ, per germline (reference sequence). The CDR3 loop spans 12 amino acids. The V gene lost 5 bases and the J gene lost 4 bases, with 9 bases spanning the gap. The CDR3 DNA reads as TGTGCCAGCAGCGAATCTTGGTACGAGCAGTACTTC. It yields the protein CASSESWYEQYF.

The chain links TRBV28 to TRBJ1-5, with TRBD1 as a possible D gene (5 bases). V was clipped by 5 bases and J by 4 bases, with 15 bases between them. This CDR3 region has 15 residues. CDR1 and CDR2 (germline): MDHEN, SYDVKM. The CDR3 loop reads CASSLPGTANQPQHF. In DNA form, the CDR3 reads TGTGCCAGCAGTCTCCCAGGGACGGCGAATCAGCCCCAGCATTTT.

The rearrangement links TRBV5-5 to TRBJ1-4; the D is unclear. Germline V CDR1 and CDR2: SGHKS, YYEKEE (reference sequence). The V gene lost 3 bases and the J gene lost 12 bases, with 15 bases spanning the gap. The CDR3 consists of 13 residues. The CDR3 region is CASSSRNGVELFF. The CDR3 DNA sequence: TGTGCCAGCAGCTCCAGGAATGGTGTTGAACTGTTTTTT.

This clone has only a few counts. V is TRBV11-3 and J is TRBJ2-1; D is uncertain. In germline, CDR1 is SGHNT, CDR2 YENEEA. The length of the CDR3 is 13 residues. With 2 bases removed from V and 13 bases from J, the gap between germline ends came to 15 bases. CDR3: CASSLKGPNRQFF. CDR3 DNA sequence: TGTGCCAGCAGCTTAAAGGGTCCGAACCGCCAGTTCTTC.

V is TRBV13 and J is TRBJ2-7; D is perhaps TRBD2 (5 bases). The V end lost 1 base, the J end lost 2 bases, and 9 bases lay between the germline ends. The CDR3 runs to 14 residues. The V gene's germline CDR1 is PRHDT and CDR2 FYEKMQ (reference sequence). The CDR3 region has the DNA TGTGCCAGCAGCTTAGTTGGTAGCGCCTACGAGCAGTACTTC. Its translation: CASSLVGSAYEQYF.